Sequencing of this T cell receptor (beta chain) was carried out in a study of T cells after yellow fever vaccination. Study background: Where fractions had low cell numbers, libraries were prepared from them with the SMART-Seq v4 Ultra Low Input RNA kit. Whole-study findings and limits: CD4 and CD8 compartments shared a small share of clonotypes, likely from convergent recombination. Subsequent booster samples again held most clones from primary vaccination (96% CD4, about 90% CD8).

The V segment lost 4 bases and the J segment 7 bases; nucleotides outside the gene matches: 7. CDR1 and CDR2 from the germline V gene are LGHNA and YNFKEQ. The CDR3 runs to 16 residues. UMIs and a universal primer site were added when TCR cDNA was made by 5'RACE template switching. TCRdb re-analysed the 5' RACE reads in MiXCR, keeping a single row per CDR3 protein. The data show under 100,000 distinct CDR3 sequences, under 7% seen once. Note on this clonotype: Its antigen is undetermined.

The source of this sequence is a man younger than 35 who received the YFV17D yellow fever vaccine. The genes are TRBV4-2 and TRBJ1-6; 10 bases are a match to TRBD1. The source was CD8+ T cells sorted from PBMCs, collected 10 days after the yellow fever booster vaccination. The CDR3 here is CASSLPGQGENSPLHF. CDR3 bases: TGTGCCAGCAGCCTCCCCGGACAGGGGGAAAATTCACCCCTCCACTTT.